This entry lists 19 T cell receptor beta chains sequenced from one sample in a study of blood T cell repertoires in COVID-19. Assay: immunoSEQ multiplex PCR; the TCRdb copy retains only in-frame clones and omits some. The table records about 190,000 clones, almost 90% of them present only once. The sequencing sample was made of peripheral blood. These receptors originate from a man aged 50-59 years with acute or convalescent COVID-19.

The V and J genes are TRBV9 and TRBJ2-1; tentatively, D is TRBD1 (6 bases). Germline values: CDR1 SGDLS, CDR2 YYNGEE. CDR3 length equals 17 residues. Deletions cut 3 bases from V and 2 bases from J, with 18 bases between. CDR3 nucleotides: TGTGCCAGCAGCGCCCAGGGGCTAGCAGAACCCTACAATGAGCAGTTCTTC. Its protein product is CASSAQGLAEPYNEQFF.

The genes are TRBV29-1 and TRBJ2-1; no clear D gene. The germline gives CDR1 SQVTM, CDR2 ANQGSEA. The CDR3 loop spans 13 amino acids. V gave up 4 bases and J gave up 5 bases, with 12 bases separating them. CDR3 nucleotide sequence: TGCAGCGTTGGTCCGGAGCCCGACAATGAGCAGTTCTTC. Translated, it gives CSVGPEPDNEQFF.

The chain couples TRBV5-1 to TRBJ2-2; 7 nucleotides match TRBD1. Germline values: CDR1 SGHRS, CDR2 YFSETQ. This CDR3 comprises 15 residues. With 4 bases clipped from V and 6 bases from J, the junction kept 9 bases outside the gene matches. CDR3 region: CASSEIRQGAGELFF. The DNA of the CDR3 is TGCGCCAGCAGCGAAATAAGACAGGGCGCCGGGGAGCTGTTTTTT.

The chain links TRBV11-1 to TRBJ1-6; D perhaps matches TRBD1 (5 bases). Germline CDR1 is SGHAT and CDR2 is FQDESV (reference sequence). V was cut by 5 bases and J by 7 bases, with 12 bases left in between. The length of the CDR3 is 14 residues. The CDR3 sequence: CASSPPGGNSPLHF. The CDR3 coding sequence is TGTGCCAGCAGCCCTCCGGGGGGGAATTCACCCCTCCACTTT.

The chain couples TRBV5-1 to TRBJ1-2, with a tentative D call TRBD1 (6 bases). The V end lost 0 bases, the J end lost 7 bases, and 10 bases lay between the germline ends. Germline CDR1 reads SGHRS; CDR2 reads YFSETQ. The CDR3 runs 13 residues. CDR3 sequence: CASSLVGAGGYTF. In DNA, the CDR3 is TGCGCCAGCAGCTTGGTGGGGGCTGGTGGCTACACCTTC.

The chain has TRBV6-2 or TRBV6-3 and TRBJ2-7; 7 nucleotides align to TRBD2. V lost 7 bases to trimming and J lost 4 bases; unmatched junction nucleotides: 13. This CDR3 region has 15 residues. Germline V gene data show CDR1 as MNHEY and CDR2 as SVGEGT. As DNA, the CDR3 is TGTGCCAGCAACCCTAGCGGAAAGCCCCCTTACGAGCAGTACTTC. Protein: CASNPSGKPPYEQYF.

The J gene is TRBJ1-4, the V gene TRBV5-1; 8 nucleotides agree with TRBD1. Per germline, CDR1 SGHRS and CDR2 YFSETQ. The CDR3 spans 15 residues. The J segment lost 2 bases and the V segment lost 2 bases, leaving 2 bases of the junction unmatched. CDR3 residues: CASSLRQGTNEKLFF. In nucleotides, the CDR3 is TGCGCCAGCAGCTTAAGACAGGGGACTAATGAAAAACTGTTTTTT.

This clone has just one count. The gene calls are TRBV27 and TRBJ2-3; no firm D call. This CDR3 region has 12 residues. Germline-derived CDR1 and CDR2 are MNHEY and SMNVEV (reference sequence). Trimming cost V 6 bases and J 0 bases, with 4 bases left between them. Here the CDR3 reads CASSPSTDTQYF. CDR3 DNA: TGTGCCAGCAGCCCGAGCACAGATACGCAGTATTTT.

CDR3 bases: TGTGCCAGCAGCTTCGGGGGACTAGAGTACAATGAGCAGTTCTTC. Translated: CASSFGGLEYNEQFF. J is TRBJ2-1 and V is TRBV5-5, with 8 positions matching TRBD2. This CDR3 comprises 15 residues. J was trimmed by 4 bases and V by 2 bases; bases with no gene match: 5. The germline gives CDR1 SGHKS, CDR2 YYEKEE (reference sequence).

The count of this clone is one. The V and J genes are TRBV28 and TRBJ2-1; TRBD1 might be the D (5 bases). This CDR3 contains 14 residues. Germline loops: CDR1 MDHEN, CDR2 SYDVKM. Trimming stripped 2 bases from V and 9 bases from J, with 14 bases between. CDR3 in amino acids: CASSLRHFDSEQFF. The CDR3 region has the DNA TGTGCCAGCAGTTTAAGGCATTTCGACAGTGAGCAGTTCTTC.

The J gene is TRBJ1-1, the V gene TRBV5-1, with D unclear. This CDR3 comprises 14 residues. The germline V gene encodes CDR1 SGHRS and CDR2 YFSETQ. Trimming stripped 0 bases from V and 0 bases from J, with 6 bases between. The CDR3 spells CASSLELLNTEAFF. DNA for the CDR3: TGCGCCAGCAGCTTGGAGCTTTTGAACACTGAAGCTTTCTTT.

This chain uses TRBV6-2 or TRBV6-3 with TRBJ2-3, with 7 bases fitting TRBD1. CDR3 length equals 16 residues. Per germline, CDR1 MNHEY and CDR2 SVGEGT. V was pared by 4 bases and J by 1 base, with 8 bases of the junction left unmatched. The CDR3 DNA sequence: TGTGCCAGCAGTTCAAACAGGGGATTTGGCACAGATACGCAGTATTTT. Its protein is CASSSNRGFGTDTQYF.

The chain joins TRBV2 to TRBJ2-2; TRBD1 might be the D (6 bases). Trimming pared 7 bases from V and 2 bases from J, leaving 17 bases between. Germline loops: CDR1 SNHLY, CDR2 FYNNEI. The CDR3 length is 16 residues. The CDR3 region has the DNA TGTGCCAGCACCAACCCGACAGGAGCCAACACCGGGGAGCTGTTTTTT. Translation gives CASTNPTGANTGELFF. The variable domain in full, completed from reference TRBV2 and TRBJ2-2, reads EPEVTQTPSHQVTQMGQEVILRCVPISNHLYFYWYRQILGQKVEFLVSFYNNEISEKSEIFDDQFSVERPDGSNFTLKIRSTKLEDSAMYFCASTNPTGANTGELFFGEGSRLTVL.

The chain combines TRBV6-5 with TRBJ1-1, with unresolved D. Trimming removed 9 bases at V and 0 bases at J, with 17 bases between. CDR1 is MNHEY and CDR2 is SVGAGI in the germline V gene. The CDR3 runs 15 residues. The CDR3 spells CASPLPNQVNTEAFF. As DNA, the CDR3 is TGTGCCAGTCCGCTTCCAAACCAGGTGAACACTGAAGCTTTCTTT.

The V gene is TRBV7-2, the J gene TRBJ2-3; 12 bases agree with TRBD2. Germline V gene lookup returns CDR1 SGHTA and CDR2 FQGNSA. The ends lost 4 bases at V and 5 bases at J; junction bases unmatched: 4. The CDR3 is 15 residues long. The DNA for the CDR3 is TGTGCCAGCAGCTCTAGCGGGGGGGTTGTAGATACGCAGTATTTT. This gives the protein CASSSSGGVVDTQYF. The variable domain in full, with the rest retrieved from reference TRBV7-2 and TRBJ2-3, is GAGVSQSPSNKVTEKGKDVELRCDPISGHTALYWYRQSLGQGLEFLIYFQGNSAPDKSGLPSDRFSAERTGGSVSTLTIQRTQQEDSAVYLCASSSSGGVVDTQYFGPGTRLTVL.

The chain recombines TRBV25-1 with TRBJ1-2; tentative D call: TRBD1 (5 bases). Germline loops: CDR1 MGHDK, CDR2 SYGVNS. The V and J ends lost 2 bases and 0 bases respectively, with 10 bases between them. CDR3 length equals 15 residues. CDR3 bases: TGTGCCAGCAGTGAACCAGGGTTATCTAACTATGGCTACACCTTC. This translates into CASSEPGLSNYGYTF.

V usage is TRBV11-2 and J usage is TRBJ2-6, with 11 bases aligning to TRBD1. Unmatched junction bases numbered 8, after V lost 5 bases and J lost 2 bases. This CDR3 region has 18 residues. The germline V gene encodes CDR1 SGHAT and CDR2 FQNNGV. This CDR3 reads CASSPRTGGLTGANVLTF. In DNA, the CDR3 is TGTGCCAGCAGCCCACGGACAGGGGGCTTGACTGGGGCCAACGTCCTGACTTTC.

The chain carries TRBV9 and TRBJ2-1; D not resolved. CDR1 and CDR2 from the germline V gene are SGDLS and YYNGEE. The V end lost 0 bases, the J end lost 1 base, and 8 bases lay between the germline ends. The CDR3 has 15 amino acids. DNA for the CDR3: TGTGCCAGCAGCGTAGCTCGCGGATCCTACAATGAGCAGTTCTTC. This codes for CASSVARGSYNEQFF.

This clone appeared a single time. V and J are TRBV30 and TRBJ2-7; TRBD1 aligns across 8 bases. Germline-derived CDR1 and CDR2 are GTSNPN and SVGIG (reference sequence). The CDR3 totals 16 residues. V lost 2 bases, J lost 3 bases, and 12 bases stayed unmatched. CDR3 region: CAWSPTDRVILYEQYF. CDR3 in DNA: TGTGCCTGGAGTCCCACGGACAGGGTGATTCTCTACGAGCAGTACTTC. Complete variable domain (other parts from reference TRBV30 and TRBJ2-7): SQTIHQWPATLVQPVGSPLSLECTVEGTSNPNLYWYRQAAGRGLQLLFYSVGIGQISSEVPQNLSASRPQDRQFILSSKKLLLSDSGFYLCAWSPTDRVILYEQYFGPGTRLTVT.